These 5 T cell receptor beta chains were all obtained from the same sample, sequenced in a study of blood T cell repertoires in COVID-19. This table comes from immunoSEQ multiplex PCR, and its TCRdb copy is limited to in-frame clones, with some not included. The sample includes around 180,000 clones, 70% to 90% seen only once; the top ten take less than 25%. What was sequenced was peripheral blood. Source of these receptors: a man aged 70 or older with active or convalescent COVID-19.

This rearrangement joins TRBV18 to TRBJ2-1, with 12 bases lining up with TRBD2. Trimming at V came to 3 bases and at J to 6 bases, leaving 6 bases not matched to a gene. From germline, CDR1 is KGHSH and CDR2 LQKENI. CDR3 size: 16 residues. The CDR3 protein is CASSPPTSGSLNEQFF. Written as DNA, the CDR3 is TGTGCCAGCTCACCCCCGACTAGCGGGAGCCTCAATGAGCAGTTCTTC.

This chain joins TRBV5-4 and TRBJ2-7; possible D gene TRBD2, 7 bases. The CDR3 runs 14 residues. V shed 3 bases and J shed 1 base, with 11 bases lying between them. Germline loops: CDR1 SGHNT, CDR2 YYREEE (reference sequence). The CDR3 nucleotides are TGTGCCAGCAGCTCGGGGGGCGCATCCTACGAGCAGTACTTC. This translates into CASSSGGASYEQYF.

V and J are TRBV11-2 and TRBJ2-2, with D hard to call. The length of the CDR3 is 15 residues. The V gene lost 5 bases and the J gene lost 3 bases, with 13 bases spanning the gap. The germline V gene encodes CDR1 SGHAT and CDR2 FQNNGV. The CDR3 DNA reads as TGTGCCAGCAGCGCAGAGGCGGTTTACACCGGGGAGCTGTTTTTT. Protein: CASSAEAVYTGELFF.

CDR3 amino acids: CASSPSSYEQYF. As DNA, the CDR3 is TGTGCCAGCAGCCCTAGCTCCTACGAGCAGTACTTC. This chain joins TRBV7-2 and TRBJ2-7; D is uncertain. V shed 5 bases and J shed 0 bases, with 5 bases lying between them. The CDR3 loop spans 12 amino acids. CDR1 SGHTA and CDR2 FQGNSA come from the germline V gene.

The CDR3 region has the DNA TGTGCCAGCAGCTTAAAGCGGCGAATGAACACTGAAGCTTTCTTT. Its translation is CASSLKRRMNTEAFF. This chain connects TRBV7-2 to TRBJ1-1; D is uncertain. Germline V gene sequence: CDR1 SGHTA, CDR2 FQGNSA. This CDR3 contains 15 residues. Trimming pared 2 bases from V and 0 bases from J, leaving 10 bases between.